This TCR beta chain was captured by sequencing in a study of T-cell reconstitution after alpha-beta-depleted transplantation in children. Trimming cost V 6 bases and J 8 bases; bases outside gene matches: 10. Germline lookup yields CDR1 KGHSH and CDR2 LQKENI. The length of the CDR3 is 15 residues. Unique molecular identifiers tagged the TCRbeta library. TCRdb processed the PCR reads anew with MiXCR; each CDR3 protein has one entry. The sample records approximately 400,000 distinct CDR3 sequences, 16% being singletons. V usage is TRBV18 and J usage is TRBJ2-1; 10 bases map to TRBD2. The sequence came from a boy in the first two years of life who had a stem cell transplant for Wiskott-Aldrich syndrome, so the T cells may come from the graft donor. The sequencing here drew on PBMCs, mostly from graft donor cells, taken 360 days after TCRalphabeta/CD19-depleted stem cell transplant. CDR3 sequence reads: CASSTILSGGDEQFF. CDR3 DNA: TGTGCCAGCTCGACCATTTTGAGCGGGGGGGATGAGCAGTTCTTC.